This passage covers 25 T cell receptor beta chains from one sample sequenced in a study of blood T cell repertoires in COVID-19. Profiled with immunoSEQ multiplex PCR; TCRdb holds only in-frame clones, not every one. The data show about 94,000 clones, approximately 79% seen once. Specimen: peripheral blood. Every receptor here comes from a man aged 65-85 years with COVID-19, enrolled during active disease.

The chain combines TRBV11-1 with TRBJ2-4, with TRBD2 matching 16 bases. The J segment lost 8 bases and the V segment lost 0 bases, leaving 10 bases of the junction unmatched. Germline-derived CDR1 and CDR2 are SGHAT and FQDESV (reference sequence). The CDR3 extends over 19 amino acids. Here the CDR3 reads CASSLAGLAGGGGQDIQYF. The CDR3 region has the DNA TGTGCCAGCAGCTTAGCGGGACTAGCGGGAGGGGGCGGTCAGGACATTCAGTACTTC.

This clone was recorded a few times. This sequence joins TRBV30 and TRBJ1-1, with D possibly TRBD1 on 5 matching bases. V was cut by 0 bases and J by 4 bases, with 12 bases left in between. Germline V gene lookup returns CDR1 GTSNPN and CDR2 SVGIG (reference sequence). This CDR3 has 14 residues. CDR3 sequence (DNA): TGTGCCTGGAGTGTGGGAGGGGTATTCACTGAAGCTTTCTTT. It encodes CAWSVGGVFTEAFF. The variable domain in full, with the rest retrieved from reference TRBV30 and TRBJ1-1, is SQTIHQWPATLVQPVGSPLSLECTVEGTSNPNLYWYRQAAGRGLQLLFYSVGIGQISSEVPQNLSASRPQDRQFILSSKKLLLSDSGFYLCAWSVGGVFTEAFFGQGTRLTVV.

The genes are TRBV9 and TRBJ2-3; TRBD1 agrees at 9 bases. Germline lookup yields CDR1 SGDLS and CDR2 YYNGEE. Trimming cost V 2 bases and J 4 bases; bases outside gene matches: 8. This CDR3 has 16 residues. The CDR3 nucleotides read TGTGCCAGCAGCGTCGGGACAGGGTCGTCCGCAGATACGCAGTATTTT. Encoded protein: CASSVGTGSSADTQYF.

This chain links TRBV27 with TRBJ1-1; D is perhaps TRBD1 (5 bases). Germline V gene data show CDR1 as MNHEY and CDR2 as SMNVEV (reference sequence). This CDR3 region has 14 residues. V lost 6 bases to trimming and J lost 0 bases, with 11 bases between them. CDR3: CASRGGRLNTEAFF. The CDR3 DNA reads TGTGCCAGCAGGGGGGGAAGACTGAACACTGAAGCTTTCTTT.

The V gene is TRBV20-1, the J gene TRBJ1-4, with TRBD1 as a possible D gene (5 bases). Trimming took 4 bases from V and 3 from J, leaving 12 bases between them. Germline CDR1 is DFQATT and CDR2 is SNEGSKA (reference sequence). This CDR3 comprises 14 residues. The CDR3 DNA sequence: TGCAGTGCTATTGAGGGGCCGCCTAATGAAAAACTGTTTTTT. Residues: CSAIEGPPNEKLFF.

The chain joins TRBV27 to TRBJ1-4; D unresolved. CDR3 length: 12 residues. Germline assignment: CDR1 MNHEY and CDR2 SMNVEV (reference sequence). V was shortened by 2 bases and J by 13 bases, with 11 bases between the two germline ends. The CDR3 DNA reads TGTGCCAGCAGTTTACCGCATTTCGGACTGTTTTTT. It yields the protein CASSLPHFGLFF.

The rearrangement joins TRBV4-2 to TRBJ2-7, with 9 bases lining up with TRBD1. Trimming removed 3 bases from V and 1 base from J; junction bases left unmatched: 10. Germline CDR1 is LGHNA and CDR2 is YNFKEQ. The CDR3 is made up of 17 amino acids. CDR3 bases: TGTGCCAGCAGCCAGGGCTTAGGAGACAGGGGGTCCTACGAGCAGTACTTC. Its translation is CASSQGLGDRGSYEQYF.

Concerning this clone: This CDR3 is also generated by other DNA sequences in the sample. The chain carries TRBV28 and TRBJ2-5; 7 nucleotides line up with TRBD2. Germline-derived CDR1 and CDR2 are MDHEN and SYDVKM. Trimming cost V 3 bases and J 4 bases; bases outside gene matches: 2. This CDR3 contains 13 residues. The CDR3 coding sequence is TGTGCCAGCAGTTTTGGCGGGAGAGAGACCCAGTACTTC. Protein: CASSFGGRETQYF.

The gene calls are TRBV5-4 and TRBJ2-3; TRBD2 aligns across 7 bases. CDR3 length: 16 amino acids. V trimming: 2 bases; J trimming: 1 base; junction bases outside the gene matches: 7. In germline, CDR1 is SGHNT, CDR2 YYREEE (reference sequence). The CDR3: CASSFLAGDGTDTQYF. In nucleotides, the CDR3 is TGTGCCAGCAGCTTTCTCGCGGGAGATGGCACAGATACGCAGTATTTT. The full variable domain, with the rest looked up from reference TRBV5-4 and TRBJ2-3, is ETGVTQSPTHLIKTRGQQVTLRCSSQSGHNTVSWYQQALGQGPQFIFQYYREEENGRGNFPPRFSGLQFPNYSSELNVNALELDDSALYLCASSFLAGDGTDTQYFGPGTRLTVL.

This clone was counted a single time. V is TRBV5-5 and J is TRBJ2-3, with 12 bases that match TRBD1. The CDR3 runs 17 residues. Germline CDR1 SGHKS, CDR2 YYEKEE (reference sequence). V lost 3 bases and J lost 4; bases outside the gene matches: 9. The CDR3 coding sequence is TGTGCCAGCAGCTCCGGGACAGGGGGCGTTTCGGCAGATACGCAGTATTTT. Amino acids: CASSSGTGGVSADTQYF.

J is TRBJ1-4 and V is TRBV10-3, with 9 bases that match TRBD1. This CDR3 is built from 15 residues. Losses at the gene ends were 5 bases for V and 8 bases for J; bases not matched to a gene: 9. Germline V gene lookup returns CDR1 ENHRY and CDR2 SYGVKD. For the CDR3, the DNA is TGTGCCATCAGTCCGCTACAGGGGGCGGGAGAAAAACTGTTTTTT. Protein sequence: CAISPLQGAGEKLFF.

V usage is TRBV5-4 and J usage is TRBJ1-1; 12 positions agree with TRBD1. Germline-derived CDR1 and CDR2 are SGHNT and YYREEE (reference sequence). V trimming: 0 bases; J trimming: 7 bases; junction bases outside the gene matches: 4. This CDR3 is built from 15 residues. CDR3 nucleotides: TGTGCCAGCAGCTTGGGGGGACAGGGGGCGAGTGAAGCTTTCTTT. Translating it yields CASSLGGQGASEAFF.

The V gene is TRBV27, the J gene TRBJ1-2; 10 positions agree with TRBD1. CDR3 length: 15 residues. Losses at the gene ends were 5 bases for V and 4 bases for J; bases not matched to a gene: 7. From germline, CDR1 is MNHEY and CDR2 SMNVEV (reference sequence). CDR3 nucleotide sequence: TGTGCCAGCAGTCCGGACAGGGGGTATCTCTATGGCTACACCTTC. It yields the protein CASSPDRGYLYGYTF.

The chain carries TRBV7-2 and TRBJ1-3; the D is unclear. The CDR3 covers 14 residues. Germline loops: CDR1 SGHTA, CDR2 FQGNSA. Trimming took 5 bases from V and 1 from J, leaving 9 bases between them. The CDR3 DNA is TGTGCCAGCAGCCCGGGATTATCTGGAAACACCATATATTTT. Amino acids: CASSPGLSGNTIYF.

The chain has TRBV5-1 and TRBJ2-7; a weak D match, TRBD2 (5 bases). In germline, CDR1 is SGHRS, CDR2 YFSETQ. The length of the CDR3 is 13 residues. V was cut by 4 bases and J by 6 bases, with 14 bases left in between. CDR3 coding DNA: TGCGCCAGCAGCGCGAGCTTTCGGGGCGAGCAGTACTTC. Protein sequence: CASSASFRGEQYF.

The J gene is TRBJ2-1, the V gene TRBV15; 12 bases line up with TRBD2. This CDR3 is 16 amino acids long. J lost 4 bases, V lost 3 bases, and 4 bases had no gene match. Germline V gene data show CDR1 as LNHNV and CDR2 as YYDKDF (reference sequence). CDR3 residues: CATSRSTSGGYNEQFF. Written as DNA, the CDR3 is TGTGCCACCAGCAGGTCGACTAGCGGGGGATACAATGAGCAGTTCTTC. The full variable domain, its missing parts supplied by reference TRBV15 and TRBJ2-1, is DAMVIQNPRYQVTQFGKPVTLSCSQTLNHNVMYWYQQKSSQAPKLLFHYYDKDFNNEADTPDNFQSRRPNTSFCFLDIRSPGLGDTAMYLCATSRSTSGGYNEQFFGPGTRLTVL.

A remark on this clone: Mismatch with germline at one junction end may stem from a read error. This chain uses TRBV7-7 with TRBJ2-7, with 8 bases identical to TRBD2. Germline V gene sequence: CDR1 SSHAT, CDR2 FNYEAQ (reference sequence). This CDR3 is 17 amino acids long. This CDR3 reads CASSLTSAKRSTNEQYF. The CDR3 DNA sequence: TGTGCTAGCAGTCTGACTAGCGCCAAGCGGTCGACGAACGAGCAGTACTTC.

The chain combines TRBV6-5 with TRBJ1-1; TRBD1 matches at 9 bases. The trim removed 2 bases at V and 3 bases at J, leaving 1 base unmatched. The V gene's germline CDR1 is MNHEY and CDR2 SVGAGI. The CDR3 extends over 14 amino acids. In nucleotides, the CDR3 is TGTGCCAGCAGTTACGGGACAGGGTACACTGAAGCTTTCTTT. This codes for CASSYGTGYTEAFF.

The V call is TRBV7-2, the J call TRBJ2-5; D unresolved. CDR1 SGHTA and CDR2 FQGNSA come from the germline V gene. V was cut by 4 bases and J by 2 bases, with 20 bases left in between. The CDR3 sequence is 17 residues long. The CDR3 DNA is TGTGCCAGCAGCTCCCCGGTTGGGCAGACCATACAAGAGACCCAGTACTTC. Translation gives CASSSPVGQTIQETQYF.

This chain joins TRBV5-4 and TRBJ1-4; D is ambiguous. Trimming took 0 bases from V and 7 from J, leaving 4 bases between them. CDR3 length equals 12 residues. CDR1 SGHNT and CDR2 YYREEE come from the germline V gene (reference sequence). The CDR3 DNA reads as TGTGCCAGCAGCTTGGGAGGTGAAAAACTGTTTTTT. Its protein product is CASSLGGEKLFF.

This clone was seen a single time. The sample has other DNA sequences that encode this CDR3 too. The rearrangement uses TRBV5-1 and TRBJ1-2, with D maybe TRBD1 (6 bases). The CDR3 sequence is 14 residues long. Per germline, CDR1 SGHRS and CDR2 YFSETQ. The ends were cut back, 0 bases at V and 2 bases at J, with 8 bases in the middle. The DNA for the CDR3 is TGCGCCAGCAGCTTGGGACAGGCAAACTATGGCTACACCTTC. As protein: CASSLGQANYGYTF.

This clone was detected once. This sequence joins TRBV27 and TRBJ2-1; 8 bases fit TRBD1. The J segment lost 1 base and the V segment lost 5 bases, leaving 4 bases of the junction unmatched. CDR1 and CDR2 (germline): MNHEY, SMNVEV (reference sequence). CDR3 length equals 15 residues. This chain's CDR3 is CASSPGQGSYNEQFF. Here the CDR3 DNA reads TGTGCCAGCAGTCCCGGACAGGGATCCTACAATGAGCAGTTCTTC.

V gene TRBV5-1 combines with J gene TRBJ2-6; D may be TRBD2 (6 bases). Germline V lookup: CDR1 SGHRS, CDR2 YFSETQ. CDR3 length: 17 amino acids. The ends were cut back, 4 bases at V and 2 bases at J, with 16 bases in the middle. The CDR3, as DNA: TGCGCCAGCAGCCCCTTGGGAGGAGGAGCTGGGGCCAACGTCCTGACTTTC. This encodes CASSPLGGGAGANVLTF.

The V call is TRBV7-9, the J call TRBJ2-5; D may be TRBD1 (5 bases). The CDR3 extends over 15 amino acids. V gave up 5 bases and J gave up 4 bases, with 17 bases separating them. Germline CDR1 SEHNR, CDR2 FQNEAQ (reference sequence). The CDR3 DNA follows: TGTGCCAGCAGCCGAACTCAGGGAAGTAGAGAGACCCAGTACTTC. Amino acid sequence: CASSRTQGSRETQYF. The complete variable domain, with remaining parts taken from reference TRBV7-9 and TRBJ2-5, reads DTGVSQNPRHKITKRGQNVTFRCDPISEHNRLYWYRQTLGQGPEFLTYFQNEAQLEKSRLLSDRFSAERPKGSFSTLEIQRTEQGDSAMYLCASSRTQGSRETQYFGPGTRLLVL.

V usage is TRBV2 and J usage is TRBJ1-1; 8 nucleotides line up with TRBD1. This CDR3 has 14 residues. Germline lookup yields CDR1 SNHLY and CDR2 FYNNEI. The junction had 11 bases not matched to a gene; V was cut back by 7 bases and J by 7 bases. The CDR3: CASISDRVNSEAFF. In DNA, the CDR3 is TGTGCCAGCATTTCGGACAGGGTGAATAGTGAAGCTTTCTTT.